A few counts support the clone carrying this T cell receptor beta chain. Antigen: not known. The sample is drawn from a study of beta chain features in type 1 diabetes. Whole-study findings and limits: All four CD4+ subsets of Type 1 diabetes patients contained TCRB CDR3s that were moderately but significantly shorter. More deletions and fewer insertions at VDJ junctions were found in patients with type 1 diabetes.

The sequenced template was cDNA made from the entire isolated RNA. TCRdb's table, derived via immunoSEQ multiplex PCR, lists solely in-frame clones and lacks some. Among about 160,000 clones listed, 6.5% to 10% were seen once. The TCR comes from a woman aged 18-29 years with type 1 diabetes. The sample comprised central memory CD4+ T cells from blood.

CDR3 sequence (DNA): TGTGCCAGCAGCTTTGTACAGGGTGGGACTGAAGCTTTCTTT. It specifies CASSFVQGGTEAFF. V is TRBV11-1 and J is TRBJ1-1, with D possibly being TRBD1 (6 bases). The CDR3 is 14 residues long. V was trimmed by 3 bases and J by 5 bases, leaving 13 bases between them. CDR1 and CDR2 from the germline V gene are SGHAT and FQDESV (reference sequence).